In its sample, the clone carrying this T cell receptor (beta chain) was seen a few times. The antigen is unknown. Regions amplified from RNA transcripts were the TCR beta CDR3 regions. Carried out on the TCR CDR3, a first-round RT-PCR used the HTBI primer set. In TCRdb, the multiplex PCR reads were re-called with MiXCR into one record per CDR3 protein. The sample carries fewer than 850,000 distinct CDR3 sequences, 15% to 20% recorded once. Germline loops: CDR1 SGHNT, CDR2 YYREEE (reference sequence). V shed 4 bases, J shed 5 bases, and the junction held 8 bases outside the gene matches. CDR3 length equals 15 residues. The source of the sample is a study of T cells in Graves' hyperthyroidism and ophthalmopathy. About the research overall: Blood was drawn when the patient was first diagnosed and still untreated. Study results and limitations: A median about 7 months before onset, the model predicted ophthalmopathy.

The source material was blood. The genes are TRBV5-4 and TRBJ2-2; 7 bases map to TRBD1. The source is a man in his forties or fifties with Graves' hyperthyroidism. CDR3 nucleotides: TGTGCCAGCAGCGGTCCGGGACAGCAAACCGGGGAGCTGTTTTTT. This encodes CASSGPGQQTGELFF.